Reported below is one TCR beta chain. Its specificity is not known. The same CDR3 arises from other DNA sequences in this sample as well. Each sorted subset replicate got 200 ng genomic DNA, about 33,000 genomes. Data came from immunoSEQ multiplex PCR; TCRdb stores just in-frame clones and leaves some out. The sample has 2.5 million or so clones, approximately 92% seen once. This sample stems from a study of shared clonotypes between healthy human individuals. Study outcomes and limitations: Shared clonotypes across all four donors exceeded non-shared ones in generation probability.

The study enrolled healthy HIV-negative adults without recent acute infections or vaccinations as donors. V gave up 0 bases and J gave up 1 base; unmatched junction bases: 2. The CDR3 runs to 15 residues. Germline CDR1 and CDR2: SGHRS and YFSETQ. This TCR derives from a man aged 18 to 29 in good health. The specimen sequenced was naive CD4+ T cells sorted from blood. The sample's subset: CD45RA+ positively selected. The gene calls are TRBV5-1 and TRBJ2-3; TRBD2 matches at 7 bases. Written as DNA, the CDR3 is TGCGCCAGCAGCTTGGGCGCGGGAGGCACAGATACGCAGTATTTT. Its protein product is CASSLGAGGTDTQYF.